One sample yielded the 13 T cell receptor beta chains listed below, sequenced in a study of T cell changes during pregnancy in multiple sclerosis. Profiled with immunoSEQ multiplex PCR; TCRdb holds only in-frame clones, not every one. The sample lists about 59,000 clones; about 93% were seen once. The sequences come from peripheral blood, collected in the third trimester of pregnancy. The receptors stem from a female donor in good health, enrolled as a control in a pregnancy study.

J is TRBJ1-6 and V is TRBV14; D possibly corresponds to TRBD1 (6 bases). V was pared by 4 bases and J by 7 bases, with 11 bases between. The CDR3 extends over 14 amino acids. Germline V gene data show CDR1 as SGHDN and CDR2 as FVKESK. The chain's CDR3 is CASSLRGGNSPLHF. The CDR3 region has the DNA TGTGCCAGCAGCCTCAGGGGTGGGAATTCACCCCTCCACTTT.

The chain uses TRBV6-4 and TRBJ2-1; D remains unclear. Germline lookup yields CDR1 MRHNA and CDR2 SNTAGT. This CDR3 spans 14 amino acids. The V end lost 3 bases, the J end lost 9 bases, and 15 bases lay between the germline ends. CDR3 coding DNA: TGTGCCAGCAGTGAGGGTTATTGGGCCGTTGAGCAGTTCTTC. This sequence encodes CASSEGYWAVEQFF.

The CDR3 DNA sequence: TGTGCCAGCAGCCAAGAGGGGGGACTCTCTAATGAAAAACTGTTTTTT. Residues: CASSQEGGLSNEKLFF. The chain recombines TRBV4-2 with TRBJ1-4; D perhaps matches TRBD1 (5 bases). The germline V and J ends were trimmed by 0 bases and 3 bases, with 11 bases remaining between them. CDR3 length: 16 residues. Germline V gene lookup returns CDR1 LGHNA and CDR2 YNFKEQ.

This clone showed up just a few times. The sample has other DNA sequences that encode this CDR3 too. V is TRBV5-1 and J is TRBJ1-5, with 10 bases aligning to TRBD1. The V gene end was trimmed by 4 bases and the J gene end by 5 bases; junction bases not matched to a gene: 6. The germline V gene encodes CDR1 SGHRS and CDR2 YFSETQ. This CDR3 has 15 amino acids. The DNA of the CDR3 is TGCGCCAGCAGCCTTCGGACAGGGGGGGATCAGCCCCAGCATTTT. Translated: CASSLRTGGDQPQHF.

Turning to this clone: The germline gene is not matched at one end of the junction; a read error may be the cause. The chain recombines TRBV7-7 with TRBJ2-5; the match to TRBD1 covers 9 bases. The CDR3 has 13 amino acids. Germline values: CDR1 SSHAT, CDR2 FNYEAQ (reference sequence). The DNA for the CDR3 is TGTGCTAGCAGCGGGACAGGGCAAGAGACCCAGTACTTC. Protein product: CASSGTGQETQYF.

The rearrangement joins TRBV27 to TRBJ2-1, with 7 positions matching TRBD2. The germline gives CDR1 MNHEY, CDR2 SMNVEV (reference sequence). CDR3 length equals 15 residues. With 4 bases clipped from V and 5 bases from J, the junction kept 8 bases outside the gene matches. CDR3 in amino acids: CASSSPPSGNNEQFF. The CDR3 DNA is TGTGCCAGCAGTTCCCCCCCGAGCGGGAACAATGAGCAGTTCTTC.

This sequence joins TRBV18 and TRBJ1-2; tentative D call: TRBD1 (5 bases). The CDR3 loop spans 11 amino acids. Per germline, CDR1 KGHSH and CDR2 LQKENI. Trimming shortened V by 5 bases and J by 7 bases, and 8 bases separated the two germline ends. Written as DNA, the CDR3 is TGTGCCAGCTCAGGGGACTTTGGCTACACCTTC. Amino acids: CASSGDFGYTF.

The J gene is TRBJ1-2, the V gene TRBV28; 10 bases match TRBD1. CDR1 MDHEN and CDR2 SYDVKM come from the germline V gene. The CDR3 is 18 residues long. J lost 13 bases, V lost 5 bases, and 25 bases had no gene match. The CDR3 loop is CASSTPSTGGAWAGASTF. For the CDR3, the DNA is TGTGCCAGCAGTACCCCGTCGACAGGGGGCGCCTGGGCGGGGGCGAGCACCTTC.

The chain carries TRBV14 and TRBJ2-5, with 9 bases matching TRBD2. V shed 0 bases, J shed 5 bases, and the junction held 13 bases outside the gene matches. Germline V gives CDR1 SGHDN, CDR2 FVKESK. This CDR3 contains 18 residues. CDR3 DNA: TGTGCCAGCAGCCAAGATGGAGCTAGCGGGGAGCTTGGGGAGACCCAGTACTTC. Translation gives CASSQDGASGELGETQYF.

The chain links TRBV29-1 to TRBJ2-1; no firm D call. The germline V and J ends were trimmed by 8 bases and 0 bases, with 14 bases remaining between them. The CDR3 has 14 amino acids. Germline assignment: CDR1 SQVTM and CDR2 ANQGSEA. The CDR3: CSTDHSSSYNEQFF. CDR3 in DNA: TGCAGCACAGATCACTCGTCCTCCTACAATGAGCAGTTCTTC.

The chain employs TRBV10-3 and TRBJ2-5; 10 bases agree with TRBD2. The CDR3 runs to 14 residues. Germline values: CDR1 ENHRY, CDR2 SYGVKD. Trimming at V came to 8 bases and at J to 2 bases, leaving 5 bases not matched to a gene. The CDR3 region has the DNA TGTGCCATCTCCACTAGCGGGGCACAAGAGACCCAGTACTTC. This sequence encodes CAISTSGAQETQYF.

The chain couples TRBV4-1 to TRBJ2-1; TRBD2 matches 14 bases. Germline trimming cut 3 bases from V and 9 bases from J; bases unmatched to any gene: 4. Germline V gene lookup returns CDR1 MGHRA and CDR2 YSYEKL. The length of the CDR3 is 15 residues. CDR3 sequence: CASSHPGLAGGEQFF. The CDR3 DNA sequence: TGCGCCAGCAGCCACCCCGGACTAGCGGGAGGTGAGCAGTTCTTC.

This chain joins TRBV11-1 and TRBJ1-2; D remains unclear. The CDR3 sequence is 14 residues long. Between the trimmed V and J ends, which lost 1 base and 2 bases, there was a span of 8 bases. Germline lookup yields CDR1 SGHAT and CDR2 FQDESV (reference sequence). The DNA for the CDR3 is TGTGCCAGCAGCTTAGATCGGGAAAACTATGGCTACACCTTC. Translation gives CASSLDRENYGYTF.